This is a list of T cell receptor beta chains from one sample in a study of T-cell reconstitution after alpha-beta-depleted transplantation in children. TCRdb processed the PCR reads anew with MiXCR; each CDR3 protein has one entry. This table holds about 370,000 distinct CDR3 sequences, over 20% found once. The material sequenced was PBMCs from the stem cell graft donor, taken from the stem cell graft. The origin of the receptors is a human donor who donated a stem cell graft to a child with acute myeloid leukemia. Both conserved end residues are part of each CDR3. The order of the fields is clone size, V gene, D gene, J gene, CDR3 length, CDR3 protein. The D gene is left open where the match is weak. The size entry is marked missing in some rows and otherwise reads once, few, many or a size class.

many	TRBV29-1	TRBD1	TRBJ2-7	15	CSVEVGQGKRYEQYF
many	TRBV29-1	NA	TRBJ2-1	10	CSVQAGEQFF
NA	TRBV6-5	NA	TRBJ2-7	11	CASSYSRQEYF
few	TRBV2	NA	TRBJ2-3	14	CASSEAGFTDTQYF
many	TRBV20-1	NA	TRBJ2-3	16	CSARRGSAMGADTQYF
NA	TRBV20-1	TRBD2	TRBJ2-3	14	CSARTSGLTDTQYF
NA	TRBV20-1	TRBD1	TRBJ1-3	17	CSASPGTGYLDGNTIYF
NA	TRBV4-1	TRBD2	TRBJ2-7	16	CASSLFHLAGYYEQYF
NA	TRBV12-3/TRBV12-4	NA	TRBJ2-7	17	CASRDPGMSQNGHEQYF
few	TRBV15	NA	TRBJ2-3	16	CATSTGQSTHTDTQYF
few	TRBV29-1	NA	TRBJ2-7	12	CSVGEWRHEQYF
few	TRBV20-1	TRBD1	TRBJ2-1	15	CSATTGQGANNEQFF
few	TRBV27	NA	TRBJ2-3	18	CASSLSSQGIRGTDTQYF
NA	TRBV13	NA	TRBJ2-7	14	CASSAQASSYEQYF
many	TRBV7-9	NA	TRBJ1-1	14	CASSPGRMNTEAFF
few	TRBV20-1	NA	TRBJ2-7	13	CSASMPGLHEQYF
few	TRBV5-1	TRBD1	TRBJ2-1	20	CASSPTRQGAWRGGDNEQFF
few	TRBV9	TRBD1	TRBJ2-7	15	CASSYTTGTDYEQYF
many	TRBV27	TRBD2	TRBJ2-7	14	CASSFGLAGGEQYF
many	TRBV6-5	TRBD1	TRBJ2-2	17	CASSLPRDRGATGELFF
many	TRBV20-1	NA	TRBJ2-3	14	CSARPRTNTDTQYF
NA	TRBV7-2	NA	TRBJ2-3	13	CASSGGLTDTQYF